The 10 T cell receptor beta chains below all came from one sample that was sequenced in a study of long-term antiretroviral therapy in people with HIV (dated by TCRdb to about 2022). The immunoSEQ hsTCRB v3.0 assay was used at survey level resolution to sequence the TRB variable region. TCRdb stores this immuneACCESS table with in-frame sequences only. Part of the clones is absent; in the studies checked, under half of the shortfall reflects unresolved V genes, and no reason is known for the rest. This sample gives 30,000 to 40,000 clones in total; roughly 77% of them show up just once. The ten largest clones capture 3.2% of the sample. Sequenced material: unsorted PBMCs, taken 1.9 years after starting antiretroviral therapy. All receptors come from a young man with HIV.

This chain joins TRBV6-1 and TRBJ2-5, with 9 positions matching TRBD2. V shed 6 bases, J shed 5 bases, and the junction held 4 bases outside the gene matches. The CDR3 runs to 13 residues. The germline V gene encodes CDR1 MNHNS and CDR2 SASEGT. The DNA of the CDR3 is TGTGCCAGCAGGCGGGGGGGCGACGAGACCCAGTACTTC. Its protein product is CASRRGGDETQYF.

This clone has a handful of counts. The chain carries TRBV6-5 and TRBJ2-7; 9 bases map to TRBD1. Germline values: CDR1 MNHEY, CDR2 SVGAGI. The trim removed 6 bases at V and 12 bases at J, leaving 12 bases unmatched. The CDR3 is made up of 13 amino acids. In DNA, the CDR3 is TGTGCCAGCAGCCTGGACGGGACAGGGTACTCGTACGTC. Its translation: CASSLDGTGYSYV.

The chain uses TRBV2 and TRBJ2-2; weak D call: TRBD2 (6 bases). The V and J ends lost 3 bases and 7 bases respectively, with 15 bases between them. The CDR3 has 15 amino acids. In germline, CDR1 is SNHLY, CDR2 FYNNEI. CDR3 protein: CASSEGGLSGGELFF. In DNA, the CDR3 is TGTGCCAGCAGTGAGGGGGGTTTATCGGGCGGGGAGCTGTTTTTT.

V gene TRBV19 combines with J gene TRBJ1-5, with 9 nucleotides matching TRBD1. Per germline, CDR1 LNHDA and CDR2 SQIVND (reference sequence). The CDR3 covers 18 residues. V was clipped by 7 bases and J by 1 base; unmatched bases: 14. The CDR3 DNA is TGTGCCAGTAATCTCAAGCAAACAGGGGGCGCAAGCAATCAGCCCCAGCATTTT. This translates into CASNLKQTGGASNQPQHF.

The J gene is TRBJ2-1, the V gene TRBV19; perhaps TRBD1 as D (5 bases). The CDR3 runs 12 residues. Looked up from germline, CDR1 is LNHDA and CDR2 is SQIVND (reference sequence). Trimming cost V 4 bases and J 8 bases, with 9 bases left between them. The CDR3 region has the DNA TGTGCCAGTAGTACCCAGGGCCATGAGCAGTTCTTC. Translating it yields CASSTQGHEQFF.

The chain recombines TRBV5-6 with TRBJ2-1, with 7 positions matching TRBD1. CDR3 size: 15 residues. J lost 1 base, V lost 1 base, and 2 bases had no gene match. Germline CDR1 is SGHDT and CDR2 is YYEEEE. The CDR3 sequence is CASSLRTGSYNEQFF. CDR3 bases: TGTGCCAGCAGCTTGAGGACAGGATCCTACAATGAGCAGTTCTTC.

This chain uses TRBV27 with TRBJ1-2, with D unclear. The CDR3 has 14 amino acids. The V end lost 6 bases, the J end lost 5 bases, and 16 bases lay between the germline ends. In germline, CDR1 is MNHEY, CDR2 SMNVEV (reference sequence). DNA of the CDR3: TGTGCCAGCAGCCGTTCCAGCTTCGGGTATGGCTACACCTTC. Translating it yields CASSRSSFGYGYTF.

This chain connects TRBV6-4 to TRBJ2-7; D gene ambiguous. CDR3 length: 14 amino acids. Germline V gene lookup returns CDR1 MRHNA and CDR2 SNTAGT. V lost 4 bases and J 3 bases, leaving 13 bases between the germline ends. The CDR3 DNA reads TGTGCCAGCAGTGCCCCCTCATCTGTCTACGAGCAGTACGTC. Translating gives CASSAPSSVYEQYV.

The J gene is TRBJ1-2, the V gene TRBV28; unclear D gene. The V gene's germline CDR1 is MDHEN and CDR2 SYDVKM. The V and J ends lost 4 bases and 8 bases respectively, with 14 bases between them. The CDR3 is 13 residues long. CDR3 region: CASSSFFPGGYTF. The CDR3 bases are TGTGCCAGCAGTTCCTTTTTCCCCGGGGGCTACACCTTC.

V and J are TRBV6-6 and TRBJ1-2; D gene ambiguous. The CDR3 contains 14 residues. Germline V gene sequence: CDR1 MNHNY, CDR2 SVGAGI (reference sequence). Trimming shortened V by 7 bases and J by 0 bases, and 12 bases separated the two germline ends. The CDR3 here is CASTNRWANYGYTF. The CDR3 DNA follows: TGTGCCAGCACGAACCGTTGGGCTAACTATGGCTACACCTTC.